The clone carrying this T cell receptor beta chain was recorded only once. The antigen remains undetermined. The data were obtained in a study of T cell responses to AZD1222 COVID-19 vaccine. With 4 bases removed from V and 6 bases from J, the gap between germline ends came to 13 bases. Germline lookup yields CDR1 SEHNR and CDR2 FQNEAQ (reference sequence). The CDR3 runs 15 residues. Profiled with immunoSEQ multiplex PCR; TCRdb holds only in-frame clones, not every one. This sample carries about 120,000 clones, roughly 88% of them seen once, and the ten largest clones take over 4.5%. Study conclusions and caveats: Spike-specific TCR repertoires showed rising breadth and depth after two AZD1222 doses.

The material was peripheral blood, obtained on day 0 of AZD1222 vaccination. This chain links TRBV7-9 with TRBJ1-6, with a possible D match to TRBD1 (5 bases). The clonotype was recovered from an adult in good health. The CDR3 nucleotides read TGTGCCAGCAGCTCCAGCCAGGGCTCTAATTCACCCCTCCACTTT. This sequence encodes CASSSSQGSNSPLHF.